The entry that follows covers one T cell receptor beta chain sequence. Generated by immunoSEQ multiplex PCR, the TCRdb table keeps only in-frame clones and is missing some. The data hold 200,000 to 250,000 clones, with 83% observed a single time. The data are from a study of blood T cell repertoires in COVID-19. CDR3 size: 16 residues. This TCR was recovered from a woman between 45 and 65 years old with acute or convalescent COVID-19. V and J are TRBV21-1 and TRBJ1-2; the DNA was not used to check the table's D call, TRBD1. TRBV21-1 has pseudogene status. The sample comprised peripheral blood. CDR3 sequence (DNA): TGTGCCAGCAGCGAAAATCTCCGGGCAGGGGCGGGTGGCTACACCTTC. It yields the protein CASSENLRAGAGGYTF.